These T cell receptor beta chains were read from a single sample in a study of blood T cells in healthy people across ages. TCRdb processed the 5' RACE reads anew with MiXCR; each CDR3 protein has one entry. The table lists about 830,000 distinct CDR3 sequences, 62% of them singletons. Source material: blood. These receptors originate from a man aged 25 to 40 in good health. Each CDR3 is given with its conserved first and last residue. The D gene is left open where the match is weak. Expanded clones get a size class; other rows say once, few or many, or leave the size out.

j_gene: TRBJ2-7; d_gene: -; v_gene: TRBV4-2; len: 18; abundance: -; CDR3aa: CASSQDPLPSIVSYEQYF; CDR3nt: TGTGCCAGCAGCCAAGATCCCCTCCCTTCAATAGTGTCTTACGAGCAGTACTTC
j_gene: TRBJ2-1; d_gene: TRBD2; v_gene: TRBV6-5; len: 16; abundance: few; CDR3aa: CASSYRTSGGTNEQFF; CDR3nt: TGTGCCAGCAGTTACCGGACTAGCGGGGGGACGAATGAGCAGTTCTTC
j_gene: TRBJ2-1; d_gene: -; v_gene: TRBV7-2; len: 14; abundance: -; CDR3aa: CTSGRTSSYNEQFF; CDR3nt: TGTACCAGTGGACGGACCAGCTCCTACAATGAGCAGTTCTTC
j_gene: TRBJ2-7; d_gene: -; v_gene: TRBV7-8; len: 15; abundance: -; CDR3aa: CASSLEGFISYEQYF; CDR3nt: TGTGCCAGCAGCTTAGAGGGATTTATCTCCTACGAGCAGTACTTC
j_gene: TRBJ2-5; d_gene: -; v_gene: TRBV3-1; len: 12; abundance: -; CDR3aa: CASSQGTPNQYF; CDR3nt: TGTGCCAGCAGCCAAGGGACACCGAACCAGTACTTC
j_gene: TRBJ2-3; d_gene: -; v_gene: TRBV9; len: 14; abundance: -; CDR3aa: CASSAMQSTDTQYF; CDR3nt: TGTGCCAGCAGCGCGATGCAATCCACAGATACGCAGTATTTT
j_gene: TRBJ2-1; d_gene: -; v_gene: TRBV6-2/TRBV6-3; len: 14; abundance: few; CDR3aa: CASARGRNYNEQFF; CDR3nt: TGTGCCAGCGCTCGGGGCAGGAATTACAATGAGCAGTTCTTC
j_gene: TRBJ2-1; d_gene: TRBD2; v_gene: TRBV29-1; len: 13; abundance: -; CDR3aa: CGVVTSGGSEQFF; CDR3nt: TGCGGCGTTGTCACTAGCGGAGGGAGTGAGCAGTTCTTC
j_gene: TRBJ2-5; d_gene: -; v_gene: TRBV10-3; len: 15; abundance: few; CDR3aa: CAISESTGRVETQYF; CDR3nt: TGTGCCATCAGTGAGTCGACAGGGAGGGTAGAGACCCAGTACTTC
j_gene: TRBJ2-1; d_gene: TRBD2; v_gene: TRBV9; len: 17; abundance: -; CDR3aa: CASSSRTSGVPSNEQFF; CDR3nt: TGTGCCAGCAGCTCCCGGACTAGCGGGGTTCCCTCGAATGAGCAGTTCTTC
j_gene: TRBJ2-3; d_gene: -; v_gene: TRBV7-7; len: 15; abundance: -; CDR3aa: CASSATGRETDTQYF; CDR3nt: TGTGCCAGCAGCGCCACAGGAAGGGAGACAGATACGCAGTATTTT
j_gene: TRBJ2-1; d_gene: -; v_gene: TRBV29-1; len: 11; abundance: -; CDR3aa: CSGDGNNEQFF; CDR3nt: TGCAGCGGGGACGGAAACAATGAGCAGTTCTTC
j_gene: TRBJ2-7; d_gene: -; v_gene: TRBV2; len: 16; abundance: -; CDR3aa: CASSTFRRGLGYEQYF; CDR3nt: TGTGCCAGCAGTACCTTCCGAAGAGGGTTAGGCTACGAGCAGTACTTC
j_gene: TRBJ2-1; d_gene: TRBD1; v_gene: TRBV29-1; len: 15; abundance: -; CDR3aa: CSVEDSTGLDNEQFF; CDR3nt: TGCAGCGTTGAAGATTCGACAGGGTTAGACAATGAGCAGTTCTTC
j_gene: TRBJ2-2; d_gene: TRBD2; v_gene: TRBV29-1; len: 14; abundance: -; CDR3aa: CSVVAGDPTGELFF; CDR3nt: TGCAGCGTCGTAGCGGGGGACCCCACCGGGGAGCTGTTTTTT
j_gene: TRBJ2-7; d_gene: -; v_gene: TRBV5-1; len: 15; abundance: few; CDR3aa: CASSLEAGAFYEQYF; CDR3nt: TGCGCCAGCAGCTTGGAGGCAGGGGCTTTCTACGAGCAGTACTTC
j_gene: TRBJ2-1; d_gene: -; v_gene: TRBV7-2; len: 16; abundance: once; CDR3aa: CASSLMGPGPPLGQFF; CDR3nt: TGTGCCAGCAGCTTGATGGGGCCGGGTCCCCCTTTAGGGCAGTTCTTC
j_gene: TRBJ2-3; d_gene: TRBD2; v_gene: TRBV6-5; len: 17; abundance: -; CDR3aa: CASSYGTSGGHTDTQYF; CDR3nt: TGTGCCAGCAGTTACGGGACTAGCGGGGGCCACACAGATACGCAGTATTTT
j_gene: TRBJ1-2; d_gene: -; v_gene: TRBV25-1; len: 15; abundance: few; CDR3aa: CASSEYGTQNYGYTF; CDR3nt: TGTGCCAGCAGTGAATATGGGACTCAAAACTATGGCTACACCTTC
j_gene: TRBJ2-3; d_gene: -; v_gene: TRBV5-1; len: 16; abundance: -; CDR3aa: CASSLEAGLLPDTQYF; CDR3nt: TGCGCCAGCAGCTTGGAAGCGGGCCTTCTCCCAGATACGCAGTATTTT
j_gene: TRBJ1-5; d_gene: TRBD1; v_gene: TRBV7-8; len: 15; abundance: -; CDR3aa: CASNPAGQVNQPQHF; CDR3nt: TGTGCCAGCAACCCTGCCGGACAGGTAAATCAGCCCCAGCATTTT
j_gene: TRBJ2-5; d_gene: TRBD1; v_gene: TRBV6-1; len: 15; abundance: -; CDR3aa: CASSNPWTGFNKQYF; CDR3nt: TGTGCCAGCAGCAATCCATGGACAGGATTCAACAAGCAGTACTTC
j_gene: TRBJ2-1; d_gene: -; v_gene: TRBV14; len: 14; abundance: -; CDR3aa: CASSQGFANNEQFF; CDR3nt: TGTGCCAGCAGCCAAGGATTTGCCAACAATGAGCAGTTCTTC